The 27 T cell receptor beta chains below all came from one sample that was sequenced in a study of graft-versus-host responses after intestinal transplantation. Assay used: immunoSEQ multiplex PCR; TCRdb lists only in-frame clones, some missing. The sample holds more than 85,000 clones, approximately 94% seen once. Antigens for these TCRs are unknown. This sample comprised unstimulated CD8+ T cells sorted from spleen or lymph node cells, obtained before intestinal transplant. The receptor source for this set is a human donor who received an intestinal transplant.

The chain recombines TRBV15 with TRBJ2-7; D might be TRBD2 (6 bases). Trimming removed 1 base at V and 3 bases at J, with 13 bases between. The CDR3 has 15 residues. CDR1 is LNHNV and CDR2 is YYDKDF in the germline V gene (reference sequence). CDR3 in amino acids: CATSRVEGFGYEQYF. CDR3 coding DNA: TGTGCCACCAGCAGAGTGGAGGGGTTTGGCTACGAGCAGTACTTC.

CDR3 loop: CASTDSTYGYTF. The CDR3, as DNA: TGTGCCAGTACGGACAGTACTTATGGCTACACCTTC. The V gene is TRBV10-3, the J gene TRBJ1-2, with D possibly matching TRBD1 (6 bases). V was pared by 10 bases and J by 5 bases, with 14 bases between. The CDR3 sequence is 12 residues long. Germline V gene lookup returns CDR1 ENHRY and CDR2 SYGVKD.

This chain links TRBV11-2 with TRBJ2-7, with D tentatively TRBD2 (5 bases). The germline gives CDR1 SGHAT, CDR2 FQNNGV. The CDR3 consists of 15 residues. Trimming took off 5 bases at V and 1 base at J, with 15 bases between the two ends. The CDR3 loop reads CASSPWQEVSYEQYF. In nucleotides, the CDR3 is TGTGCCAGCAGCCCTTGGCAGGAGGTGTCCTACGAGCAGTACTTC.

The chain employs TRBV7-9 and TRBJ1-4; weak D call: TRBD1 (5 bases). This CDR3 has 16 residues. Germline V gene lookup returns CDR1 SEHNR and CDR2 FQNEAQ (reference sequence). Trimming took off 3 bases at V and 2 bases at J, with 13 bases between the two ends. CDR3 loop: CASSLAQGYTNEKLFF. CDR3 nucleotides: TGTGCCAGCAGCTTGGCCCAGGGTTATACTAATGAAAAACTGTTTTTT.

V gene TRBV14 combines with J gene TRBJ1-1; TRBD1 might be the D (6 bases). The CDR3 is 16 amino acids. Germline assignment: CDR1 SGHDN and CDR2 FVKESK. The V gene lost 0 bases and the J gene lost 1 base, with 12 bases spanning the gap. The CDR3, as DNA: TGTGCCAGCAGCCAAGAATGGACAGACCCGAACACTGAAGCTTTCTTT. Translation gives CASSQEWTDPNTEAFF.

This rearrangement joins TRBV29-1 to TRBJ2-1, with 9 bases aligning to TRBD2. The CDR3 runs 16 residues. The V and J ends lost 0 bases and 2 bases, in that order; junction bases with no gene match: 5. Germline V gives CDR1 SQVTM, CDR2 ANQGSEA. The CDR3 reads CSVEDPGGGAYNEQFF. As DNA, the CDR3 is TGCAGCGTTGAAGATCCGGGCGGGGGGGCCTACAATGAGCAGTTCTTC.

The genes are TRBV7-2 and TRBJ2-1; 10 positions agree with TRBD2. The CDR3 covers 17 residues. The V gene's germline CDR1 is SGHTA and CDR2 FQGNSA. J was trimmed by 5 bases and V by 1 base; bases with no gene match: 8. The CDR3 nucleotides read TGTGCCAGCAGCTTAGTTGTAGCGGGGGGCGAAAACAATGAGCAGTTCTTC. Translation: CASSLVVAGGENNEQFF.

This chain uses TRBV10-2 with TRBJ2-7; TRBD2 aligns across 15 bases. CDR3 size: 14 residues. Trimming cost V 6 bases and J 7 bases; bases outside gene matches: 4. Germline CDR1 is WSHSY and CDR2 is SAAADI. This CDR3 is CASRPGLAGGEQYF. The CDR3 nucleotides are TGCGCCAGCAGGCCGGGACTAGCGGGGGGAGAGCAGTACTTC.

The V gene is TRBV13, the J gene TRBJ2-1, with 7 bases fitting TRBD2. Germline V gene sequence: CDR1 PRHDT, CDR2 FYEKMQ (reference sequence). V was clipped by 1 base and J by 4 bases; unmatched bases: 4. CDR3 length: 15 residues. As DNA, the CDR3 is TGTGCCAGCAGCTTAGAGGCTAGCGGTTACAATGAGCAGTTCTTC. Its translation is CASSLEASGYNEQFF.

The V and J genes are TRBV6-1 and TRBJ1-1, with D hard to call. Looked up from germline, CDR1 is MNHNS and CDR2 is SASEGT. CDR3 length: 13 amino acids. V was trimmed by 8 bases and J by 0 bases, leaving 10 bases between them. The CDR3 here is CASEELMNTEAFF. CDR3 DNA sequence: TGTGCCAGCGAGGAACTCATGAACACTGAAGCTTTCTTT.

J is TRBJ2-6 and V is TRBV7-6; D perhaps matches TRBD2 (7 bases). This CDR3 is 18 amino acids long. CDR1 is SGHVS, CDR2 FNYEAQ, per germline. The germline V and J ends were trimmed by 0 bases and 4 bases, with 16 bases remaining between them. The DNA for the CDR3 is TGTGCCAGCAGCTTAGCACGGGGGGCCGCTCTGGGGGCCAACGTCCTGACTTTC. It codes for CASSLARGAALGANVLTF. The full variable domain, with the rest looked up from reference TRBV7-6 and TRBJ2-6, is GAGVSQSPRYKVTKRGQDVALRCDPISGHVSLYWYRQALGQGPEFLTYFNYEAQQDKSGLPNDRFSAERPEGSISTLTIQRTEQRDSAMYRCASSLARGAALGANVLTFGAGSRLTVL.

This sequence joins TRBV29-1 and TRBJ1-1; possibly TRBD1 for D (5 bases). The germline V gene has CDR1 SQVTM and CDR2 ANQGSEA. The CDR3 is made up of 13 amino acids. Trimming removed 6 bases from V and 0 bases from J, with 11 bases in between. The CDR3 region is CSVDDSVNTEAFF. The CDR3 DNA sequence: TGCAGCGTCGATGACAGTGTGAACACTGAAGCTTTCTTT.

This rearrangement joins TRBV9 to TRBJ2-5; TRBD1 aligns across 11 bases. Germline V gene lookup returns CDR1 SGDLS and CDR2 YYNGEE. The CDR3 covers 18 residues. The junction had 14 bases not matched to a gene; V was cut back by 4 bases and J by 3 bases. The CDR3 sequence: CASSTDYRTGGGKETQYF. CDR3 DNA sequence: TGTGCCAGCAGCACAGATTATAGGACAGGGGGCGGAAAAGAGACCCAGTACTTC.

The chain links TRBV18 to TRBJ2-6; 7 nucleotides align to TRBD1. After removal of 4 bases from V and 4 bases from J, the junction contained 13 bases not matched to a gene. CDR3 length equals 18 residues. Per germline, CDR1 KGHSH and CDR2 LQKENI. Written as DNA, the CDR3 is TGTGCCAGCTCACGACCGGGACAGCTCCCTTTAGGGGCCAACGTCCTGACTTTC. Its translation is CASSRPGQLPLGANVLTF.

The chain links TRBV4-3 to TRBJ1-4; 8 nucleotides agree with TRBD1. Germline V gene lookup returns CDR1 LGHNA and CDR2 YSLEER. V dropped 0 bases and J dropped 8; count of bases not matched to a gene: 8. CDR3 length: 16 residues. CDR3 in amino acids: CASSQDQGQGGEKLFF. Here the CDR3 DNA reads TGCGCCAGCAGCCAAGATCAAGGACAGGGAGGGGAAAAACTGTTTTTT.

The rearrangement links TRBV19 to TRBJ2-2, with D possibly being TRBD2 (5 bases). V lost 7 bases to trimming and J lost 1 base, with 16 bases between them. The CDR3 is made up of 16 amino acids. CDR1 and CDR2 (germline): LNHDA, SQIVND (reference sequence). Here the CDR3 DNA reads TGTGCCAGTAACACTAGGAAGGGTTGGAACACCGGGGAGCTGTTTTTT. It is translated as CASNTRKGWNTGELFF.

The genes are TRBV6-6 and TRBJ2-7, with D possibly TRBD2 on 5 matching bases. CDR3 size: 13 residues. Trimming left V 5 bases short and J 2 bases short, with 10 bases between. CDR1 and CDR2 (germline): MNHNY, SVGAGI (reference sequence). This CDR3 reads CASSAGRTYEQYF. CDR3 nucleotides: TGTGCCAGCAGTGCGGGCCGTACCTACGAGCAGTACTTC.

This clone was seen a single time. The chain carries TRBV7-9 and TRBJ1-2; 9 nucleotides agree with TRBD1. The V gene end was trimmed by 5 bases and the J gene end by 3 bases; junction bases not matched to a gene: 4. Per germline, CDR1 SEHNR and CDR2 FQNEAQ (reference sequence). The CDR3 sequence is 14 residues long. CDR3 nucleotides: TGTGCCAGCAGCCCCCGGGACAGGGACTATGGCTACACCTTC. It codes for CASSPRDRDYGYTF.

The chain employs TRBV7-2 and TRBJ2-3, with a possible D match to TRBD1 (6 bases). Germline assignment: CDR1 SGHTA and CDR2 FQGNSA. The ends were cut back, 4 bases at V and 0 bases at J, with 20 bases in the middle. The CDR3 runs 18 residues. CDR3 DNA: TGTGCCAGCAGCTCCGACAGGCAACGAAAATCTAGCACAGATACGCAGTATTTT. Translating it yields CASSSDRQRKSSTDTQYF. The full variable domain, its missing parts supplied by reference TRBV7-2 and TRBJ2-3, is GAGVSQSPSNKVTEKGKDVELRCDPISGHTALYWYRQSLGQGLEFLIYFQGNSAPDKSGLPSDRFSAERTGGSVSTLTIQRTQQEDSAVYLCASSSDRQRKSSTDTQYFGPGTRLTVL.

The chain combines TRBV4-3 with TRBJ2-1; no clear D. The CDR3 runs 11 residues. Trimming stripped 4 bases from V and 10 bases from J, with 8 bases between. The germline V gene encodes CDR1 LGHNA and CDR2 YSLEER. CDR3 in DNA: TGCGCCAGCAGCCGAGGTAGAGAGCAGTTCTTC. It encodes CASSRGREQFF.

CDR3 coding DNA: TGTGCCAGCAGCCGGGGCACAGATACGCAGTATTTT. It encodes CASSRGTDTQYF. This chain uses TRBV11-2 with TRBJ2-3, with no clear D. Germline values: CDR1 SGHAT, CDR2 FQNNGV. Trimming cost V 5 bases and J 1 base, with 4 bases left between them. CDR3 length equals 12 residues.

The chain is built from TRBV5-5 and TRBJ2-1, with D perhaps TRBD2 (5 bases). V was cut by 1 base and J by 8 bases, with 10 bases left in between. The CDR3 spans 13 residues. Germline V CDR1 and CDR2: SGHKS, YYEKEE (reference sequence). CDR3 DNA: TGTGCCAGCAGCTTGCCCGGGATCGATGAGCAGTTCTTC. It is translated as CASSLPGIDEQFF. Full variable domain (remainder filled in from reference TRBV5-5 and TRBJ2-1): DAGVTQSPTHLIKTRGQQVTLRCSPISGHKSVSWYQQVLGQGPQFIFQYYEKEERGRGNFPDRFSARQFPNYSSELNVNALLLGDSALYLCASSLPGIDEQFFGPGTRLTVL.

This rearrangement joins TRBV14 to TRBJ2-2; D is possibly TRBD2 (5 bases). Germline loops: CDR1 SGHDN, CDR2 FVKESK. The length of the CDR3 is 15 residues. The V gene lost 1 base and the J gene lost 5 bases, with 11 bases spanning the gap. The CDR3 nucleotides read TGTGCCAGCAGCCAAGGGGATACTAGGACCGGGGAGCTGTTTTTT. It specifies CASSQGDTRTGELFF.

This rearrangement joins TRBV4-1 to TRBJ2-7, with D unresolved. The CDR3 extends over 14 amino acids. Germline V gene lookup returns CDR1 MGHRA and CDR2 YSYEKL. The V and J ends lost 0 bases and 2 bases respectively, with 8 bases between them. CDR3 sequence (DNA): TGCGCCAGCAGCCAAGATGACTTGGCCTACGAGCAGTACTTC. Its translation: CASSQDDLAYEQYF.

This rearrangement joins TRBV7-9 to TRBJ1-3; 7 bases align to TRBD1. Trimming at V came to 5 bases and at J to 0 bases, leaving 16 bases not matched to a gene. The length of the CDR3 is 19 residues. Germline CDR1 is SEHNR and CDR2 is FQNEAQ (reference sequence). The CDR3 reads CASSAEEGAGPTSGNTIYF. In DNA, the CDR3 is TGTGCCAGCAGCGCCGAGGAGGGGGCAGGGCCAACCTCTGGAAACACCATATATTTT.

The chain's CDR3 is CASSLGPSGYEQYF. CDR3 nucleotides: TGTGCCAGCAGTTTAGGCCCTAGCGGATACGAGCAGTACTTC. This chain joins TRBV27 and TRBJ2-7, with 7 bases identical to TRBD2. CDR1 and CDR2 from the germline V gene are MNHEY and SMNVEV (reference sequence). CDR3 size: 14 residues. V shed 2 bases, J shed 4 bases, and the junction held 5 bases outside the gene matches.

V usage is TRBV27 and J usage is TRBJ2-7; TRBD1 matches 11 bases. Germline V gene sequence: CDR1 MNHEY, CDR2 SMNVEV (reference sequence). The length of the CDR3 is 15 residues. The ends lost 2 bases at V and 2 bases at J; junction bases unmatched: 2. The CDR3 nucleotides are TGTGCCAGCAGTTTACGGGACAGGGGGACCTACGAGCAGTACTTC. Amino acid sequence: CASSLRDRGTYEQYF.